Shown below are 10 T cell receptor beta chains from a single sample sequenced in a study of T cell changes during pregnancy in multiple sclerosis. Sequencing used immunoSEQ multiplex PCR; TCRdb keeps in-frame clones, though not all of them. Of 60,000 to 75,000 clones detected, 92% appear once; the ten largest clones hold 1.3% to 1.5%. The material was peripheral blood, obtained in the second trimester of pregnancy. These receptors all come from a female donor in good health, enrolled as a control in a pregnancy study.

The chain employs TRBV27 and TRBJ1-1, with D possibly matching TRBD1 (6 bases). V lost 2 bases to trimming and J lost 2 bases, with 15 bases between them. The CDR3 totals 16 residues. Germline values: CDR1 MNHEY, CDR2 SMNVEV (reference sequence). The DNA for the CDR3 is TGTGCCAGCAGTTTAACGGGGGCGGGGGGAAACACTGAAGCTTTCTTT. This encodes CASSLTGAGGNTEAFF.

CDR3 protein: CASGQDSYEQYF. In DNA form, the CDR3 reads TGCGCCAGCGGACAGGATTCCTACGAGCAGTACTTC. The chain uses TRBV5-1 and TRBJ2-7; 7 bases match TRBD1. The J segment lost 1 base and the V segment lost 7 bases, leaving 2 bases of the junction unmatched. The CDR3 is 12 residues long. In germline, CDR1 is SGHRS, CDR2 YFSETQ.

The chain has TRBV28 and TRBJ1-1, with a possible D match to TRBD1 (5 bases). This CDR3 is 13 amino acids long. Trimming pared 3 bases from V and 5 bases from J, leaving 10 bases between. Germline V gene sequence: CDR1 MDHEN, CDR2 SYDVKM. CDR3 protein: CASSFPYRTEAFF. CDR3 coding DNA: TGTGCCAGCAGTTTCCCATACAGGACTGAAGCTTTCTTT.

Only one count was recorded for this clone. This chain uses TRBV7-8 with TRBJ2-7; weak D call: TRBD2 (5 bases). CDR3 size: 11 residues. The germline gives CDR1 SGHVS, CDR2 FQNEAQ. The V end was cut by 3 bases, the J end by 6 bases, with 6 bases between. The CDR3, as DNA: TGTGCCAGCAGCTTCCGGGGCGAGCAGTACTTC. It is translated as CASSFRGEQYF. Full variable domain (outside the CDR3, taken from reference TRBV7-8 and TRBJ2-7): GAGVSQSPRYKVAKRGQDVALRCDPISGHVSLFWYQQALGQGPEFLTYFQNEAQLDKSGLPSDRFFAERPEGSVSTLKIQRTQQEDSAVYLCASSFRGEQYFGPGTRLTVT.

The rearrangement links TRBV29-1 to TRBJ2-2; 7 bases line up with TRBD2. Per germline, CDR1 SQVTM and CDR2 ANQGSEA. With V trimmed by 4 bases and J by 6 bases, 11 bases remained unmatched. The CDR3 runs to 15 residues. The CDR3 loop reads CSVAHFSGLAGELFF. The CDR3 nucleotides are TGCAGCGTTGCTCATTTCTCCGGACTAGCCGGGGAGCTGTTTTTT.

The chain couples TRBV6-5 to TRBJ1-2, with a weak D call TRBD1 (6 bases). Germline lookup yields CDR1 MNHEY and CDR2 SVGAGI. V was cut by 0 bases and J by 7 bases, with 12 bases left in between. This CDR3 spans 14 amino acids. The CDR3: CASSYSSGAGGYTF. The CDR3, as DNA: TGTGCCAGCAGTTACTCTTCAGGGGCGGGTGGCTACACCTTC.

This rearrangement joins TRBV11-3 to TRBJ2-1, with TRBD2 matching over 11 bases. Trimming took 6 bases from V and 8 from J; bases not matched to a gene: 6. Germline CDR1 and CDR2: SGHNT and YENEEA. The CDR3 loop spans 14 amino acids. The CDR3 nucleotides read TGTGCCAGCAGGATACTAGCGGGAGCAGATGAGCAGTTCTTC. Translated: CASRILAGADEQFF.

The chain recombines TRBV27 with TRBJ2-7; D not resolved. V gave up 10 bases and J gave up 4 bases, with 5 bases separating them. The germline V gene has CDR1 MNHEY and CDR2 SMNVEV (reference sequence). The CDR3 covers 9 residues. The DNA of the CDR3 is TGTGCCACCCCATACGAGCAGTACTTC. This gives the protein CATPYEQYF.

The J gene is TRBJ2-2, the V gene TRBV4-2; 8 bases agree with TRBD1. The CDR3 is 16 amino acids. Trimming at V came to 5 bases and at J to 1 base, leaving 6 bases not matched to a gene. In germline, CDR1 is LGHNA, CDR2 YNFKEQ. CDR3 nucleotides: TGTGCCAGCAGCTCACAGGGGGAGAGGAACACCGGGGAGCTGTTTTTT. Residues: CASSSQGERNTGELFF.

The CDR3 DNA reads TGTGCCGGGAGGACAGGGTGGAATGAAAAACTGTTTTTT. It yields the protein CAGRTGWNEKLFF. The chain joins TRBV2 to TRBJ1-4; the match to TRBD1 covers 8 bases. J lost 5 bases, V lost 11 bases, and 7 bases had no gene match. Germline V gene lookup returns CDR1 SNHLY and CDR2 FYNNEI. The CDR3 runs 13 residues.